Below, 11 T cell receptor beta chains from the same sample are listed, as sequenced in a study of a mutant IDH1 vaccine in newly diagnosed glioma. Antigens for these TCRs are unknown. Time point in this sample: week 5, during vaccination. All doses held 300 ug of mutant IDH1 20-mer peptide, with topical imiquimod. TCRdb's table, derived via immunoSEQ multiplex PCR, lists solely in-frame clones and lacks some. The sample consists of roughly 28,000 clones, around 89% of them appearing once. The specimen comprised PBMCs, sampled from a glioma patient whose treatment included an IDH1 peptide vaccine. These receptor sequences come from a man younger than 35 with glioma.

The chain combines TRBV6-5 with TRBJ2-2, with D possibly called TRBD1 or TRBD2 (6 bases each). Per germline, CDR1 MNHEY and CDR2 SVGAGI. CDR3 length equals 12 residues. V was trimmed by 8 bases and J by 7 bases, leaving 11 bases between them. CDR3 DNA: TGTGCCAGCGAAGGGGGGATCGGGGAGCTGTTTTTT. Its translation: CASEGGIGELFF.

In its sample, this clone was seen once. The CDR3 reads CAISLTGGREAFF. DNA for the CDR3: TGTGCCATCAGTCTGACAGGGGGCCGAGAAGCTTTCTTT. The chain is built from TRBV10-3 and TRBJ1-1, with 10 bases matching TRBD1. V shed 5 bases and J 8 bases; nucleotides not matched to a gene: 5. The CDR3 is made up of 13 amino acids. CDR1 ENHRY and CDR2 SYGVKD come from the germline V gene.

This clone occurred once. The chain uses TRBV2 and TRBJ1-5; 8 positions agree with TRBD1. Germline V lookup: CDR1 SNHLY, CDR2 FYNNEI. With 4 bases clipped from V and 0 bases from J, the junction kept 14 bases outside the gene matches. CDR3 size: 19 residues. This CDR3 is CASSGGQGIRNRSNQPQHF. CDR3 coding DNA: TGTGCCAGCAGTGGTGGACAGGGTATAAGAAATCGTAGCAATCAGCCCCAGCATTTT.

CDR3 amino acids: CSVGNTQMGYTF. The CDR3 DNA follows: TGCAGCGTGGGGAACACCCAGATGGGCTACACCTTC. J is TRBJ1-2 and V is TRBV29-1; the D is unclear. Between the trimmed V and J ends, which lost 6 bases and 8 bases, there was a span of 16 bases. Germline loops: CDR1 SQVTM, CDR2 ANQGSEA. There are 12 residues in the CDR3.

The V call is TRBV5-4, the J call TRBJ2-2; TRBD2 agrees at 10 bases. The V gene end was trimmed by 3 bases and the J gene end by 6 bases; junction bases not matched to a gene: 5. Germline CDR1 is SGHNT and CDR2 is YYREEE (reference sequence). CDR3 length: 15 residues. The CDR3: CASSSGTSVPGELFF. For the CDR3, the DNA is TGTGCCAGCAGCTCGGGGACTAGCGTCCCCGGGGAGCTGTTTTTT.

The rearrangement links TRBV19 to TRBJ1-6, with D possibly being TRBD1 (6 bases). Looked up from germline, CDR1 is LNHDA and CDR2 is SQIVND (reference sequence). V dropped 8 bases and J dropped 0 bases, with 11 bases sitting between them. The CDR3 is 15 amino acids. CDR3 DNA: TGTGCCAGTCATGGACAGAGCTCCTATAATTCACCCCTCCACTTT. Translated, it gives CASHGQSSYNSPLHF.

The gene calls are TRBV30 and TRBJ1-6; 9 nucleotides align to TRBD1. This CDR3 spans 13 amino acids. The V and J ends lost 8 bases and 9 bases, in that order; junction bases with no gene match: 8. The germline V gene encodes CDR1 GTSNPN and CDR2 SVGIG (reference sequence). CDR3 DNA: TGTGCCGGACACAGGGGGCTAGGTTCACCCCTCCACTTT. Translated: CAGHRGLGSPLHF.

The V and J genes are TRBV6-6 and TRBJ1-5; tentative D call: TRBD1 (6 bases). V lost 0 bases, J lost 6 bases, and 9 bases lay in between. Germline V gene data show CDR1 as MNHNY and CDR2 as SVGAGI (reference sequence). This CDR3 spans 14 amino acids. The CDR3, as DNA: TGTGCCAGCAGTTACTCCGGGACAAGTCAGCCCCAGCATTTT. Protein product: CASSYSGTSQPQHF.

The chain uses TRBV5-4 and TRBJ2-3; D gene unclear. CDR1 SGHNT and CDR2 YYREEE come from the germline V gene (reference sequence). V was shortened by 0 bases and J by 1 base, with 6 bases between the two germline ends. The CDR3 spans 14 residues. CDR3: CASSLGARTDTQYF. CDR3 nucleotide sequence: TGTGCCAGCAGCTTGGGTGCCCGCACAGATACGCAGTATTTT.

This clone was counted a single time. CDR3 bases: TGTGCCAGCAGCAGACGGGGAGGCACTAATGAAAAACTGTTTTTT. Translated, it gives CASSRRGGTNEKLFF. This chain uses TRBV2 with TRBJ1-4; no definite D call. This CDR3 is 15 amino acids long. The germline gives CDR1 SNHLY, CDR2 FYNNEI. Trimming pared 6 bases from V and 2 bases from J, leaving 13 bases between.

The J gene is TRBJ1-2, the V gene TRBV7-9; D gene ambiguous. Trimming left V 2 bases short and J 2 bases short, with 12 bases between. In germline, CDR1 is SEHNR, CDR2 FQNEAQ (reference sequence). The CDR3 totals 15 residues. The CDR3, as DNA: TGTGCCAGCAGCTTAAGCCCGACCTCGAACTATGGCTACACCTTC. Residues: CASSLSPTSNYGYTF.